This T cell receptor (beta chain) was observed in a study of vaccination and CD4 T cells after COVID-19. Turning to the study itself: As control conditions, cultures were given either a CEFX pool serving as positive control, an HIV-1 Nef pool, or no peptide at all.

Study-wide findings and caveats: From about 20 to 38, the median of SARS-CoV-2-reactive clonotypes rose without reaching significance.

Researchers used the Oncomine TCR Beta short-read assay to sequence DNA from cultured CD4+ T cells. Researchers extracted genomic DNA from CD4+ T cells that had been cultured. A single record per CDR3 protein comes from TCRdb applying MiXCR to the PCR reads. The table lists approximately 20,000 distinct CDR3 sequences, about 43% of them singletons. Treatment indicated: roughly ten-day PBMC culture with coronavirus spike peptide pools or control peptides (ViraFEST assay). For ViraFEST, peptide pools expanded antigen-specific T cells, after which the TCRs were sequenced. This clonotype appeared a few times. Its cognate antigen is unknown. J gave up 4 bases and V 3 bases, and 2 bases lay outside the gene matches. Germline assignment: CDR1 LNHNV and CDR2 YYDKDF (reference sequence). This CDR3 contains 14 residues.

This TCR came from a human donor who had recovered from COVID-19. This material consisted of CD4+ T cells from blood, cultured in vitro, taken after SARS-CoV-2 vaccination. The chain has TRBV15 and TRBJ2-5; 10 bases match TRBD2. The CDR3 is CATSSRLAGETQYF. The CDR3 DNA follows: TGTGCCACCAGCAGTAGACTAGCGGGAGAGACCCAGTACTTC.